Listed here are 20 T cell receptor beta chains from one sample, sequenced in a study of persistence of HIV-infected CD4 T cells. The libraries were made with immunoSEQ version 4 in survey mode. Assay: immunoSEQ multiplex PCR; the TCRdb copy retains only in-frame clones and omits some. The data contain roughly 32,000 clones, around 82% of them singletons. These receptors' antigens are unknown. The stimulus was lysate of CMV-infected fibroblasts, approximately 9.6 ug/mL. CD40L-negative CD69-negative CD45RO-high memory CD4+ T cells were sorted as populations depleted of antigen-responding cells. The specimen was CD4+ T cells sorted from PBMCs after approximately 19-hour stimulation, collected from a patient who received antiretroviral therapy. Source of these receptors: an adult man with HIV who was CMV-seropositive.

Here the CDR3 DNA reads TGCGCCAGCAGTTCCGGGACAGGGTTCTACGAGCAGTACTTC. Its protein product is CASSSGTGFYEQYF. The chain couples TRBV5-1 to TRBJ2-7; TRBD1 matches 9 bases. The germline V gene encodes CDR1 SGHRS and CDR2 YFSETQ. J gave up 3 bases and V 5 bases, and 6 bases lay outside the gene matches. The length of the CDR3 is 14 residues.

The V call is TRBV12-3 or TRBV12-4, the J call TRBJ2-4; D is uncertain. The CDR3 is made up of 12 amino acids. The V gene lost 1 base and the J gene lost 4 bases, with 2 bases spanning the gap. CDR3 loop: CASSLGKNIQYF. CDR3 in DNA: TGTGCCAGCAGTTTAGGGAAAAACATTCAGTACTTC.

J is TRBJ1-2 and V is TRBV6-5; a weak D match, TRBD1 (6 bases). The length of the CDR3 is 13 residues. In germline, CDR1 is MNHEY, CDR2 SVGAGI. V was shortened by 9 bases and J by 4 bases, with 15 bases between the two germline ends. The CDR3 coding sequence is TGTGCCAGGATAACCACAGGGACCTATGGCTACACCTTC. As protein: CARITTGTYGYTF.

The chain is built from TRBV7-2 and TRBJ1-2; TRBD1 matches at 9 bases. Trimming at V came to 3 bases and at J to 8 bases, leaving 10 bases not matched to a gene. The CDR3 totals 15 residues. CDR1 and CDR2 (germline): SGHTA, FQGNSA. This CDR3 is CASSLGTGLVGGYTF. The CDR3 nucleotides are TGTGCCAGCAGCTTGGGGACAGGGTTGGTGGGGGGCTACACCTTC.

The chain employs TRBV28 and TRBJ1-2; 9 positions match TRBD1. J was trimmed by 7 bases and V by 10 bases; bases with no gene match: 10. Germline loops: CDR1 MDHEN, CDR2 SYDVKM. This CDR3 spans 13 amino acids. DNA of the CDR3: TGTGCCACAAGGACAGGGGATCGAGGTGGCTACACCTTC. This sequence encodes CATRTGDRGGYTF.

In this sample, this clone turned up once. CDR3 region: CASSIPWGRGKPSPLHF. Here the CDR3 DNA reads TGTGCCAGTAGTATCCCGTGGGGAAGGGGGAAACCTTCACCCCTCCACTTT. This chain links TRBV19 with TRBJ1-6, with D possibly being TRBD1 (6 bases). Trimming left V 3 bases short and J 9 bases short, with 21 bases between. The CDR3 has 17 residues. Per germline, CDR1 LNHDA and CDR2 SQIVND (reference sequence). Filled out from reference TRBV19 and TRBJ1-6, the complete variable domain reads DGGITQSPKYLFRKEGQNVTLSCEQNLNHDAMYWYRQDPGQGLRLIYYSQIVNDFQKGDIAEGYSVSREKKESFPLTVTSAQKNPTAFYLCASSIPWGRGKPSPLHFGNGTRLTVT.

The chain couples TRBV24-1 to TRBJ2-3; no definite D call. CDR3 length: 15 residues. V lost 1 base and J 7 bases, leaving 14 bases between the germline ends. Germline loops: CDR1 KGHDR, CDR2 SFDVKD. The CDR3 sequence: CATSDLRLPAYTQYF. DNA for the CDR3: TGTGCCACCAGTGATTTACGATTACCCGCTTATACGCAGTATTTT.

V gene TRBV3-1 (or the pseudogene TRBV3-2) combines with J gene TRBJ2-7; D may match TRBD1 or TRBD2 (5 bases each). This CDR3 comprises 15 residues. Germline lookup yields CDR1 LGHDT and CDR2 YNNKEL (reference sequence). Between the trimmed V and J ends, which lost 4 bases and 2 bases, there was a span of 15 bases. CDR3 region: CASSRLGTRAYEQYF. CDR3 bases: TGTGCCAGCAGCCGCCTCGGGACGAGAGCCTACGAGCAGTACTTC.

This clone was counted between two and nine times. The rearrangement uses TRBV2 and TRBJ1-2, with 8 bases aligning to TRBD1. CDR3 length equals 15 residues. V was clipped by 4 bases and J by 4 bases; unmatched bases: 8. Germline assignment: CDR1 SNHLY and CDR2 FYNNEI. CDR3 sequence: CASSGGRGLGYGYTF. DNA of the CDR3: TGTGCCAGCAGTGGCGGCAGGGGGCTTGGCTATGGCTACACCTTC.

This chain joins TRBV11-3 and TRBJ1-1, with 9 bases matching TRBD1. The CDR3 runs to 14 residues. Germline loops: CDR1 SGHNT, CDR2 YENEEA. The V segment lost 5 bases and the J segment 7 bases; nucleotides outside the gene matches: 8. The CDR3 sequence: CASSPGQGRGEAFF. In DNA form, the CDR3 reads TGTGCCAGCAGCCCAGGACAGGGGAGGGGTGAAGCTTTCTTT.

This rearrangement joins TRBV5-6 to TRBJ2-7; a possible D gene is TRBD1 (5 bases). CDR1 and CDR2 from the germline V gene are SGHDT and YYEEEE. The V gene lost 2 bases and the J gene lost 1 base, with 13 bases spanning the gap. The CDR3 totals 15 residues. The CDR3 is CASSLRLQGSYEQYF. CDR3 nucleotides: TGTGCCAGCAGCTTAAGGCTTCAGGGTTCCTACGAGCAGTACTTC.

The chain uses TRBV19 and TRBJ1-2; D call uncertain. V was clipped by 3 bases and J by 7 bases, with 15 bases between them. Germline lookup yields CDR1 LNHDA and CDR2 SQIVND (reference sequence). This CDR3 region has 14 residues. The CDR3 bases are TGTGCCAGTAGTATGAGACCGCGAAGCTCTGGCTACACCTTC. Translating gives CASSMRPRSSGYTF.

V gene TRBV28 combines with J gene TRBJ2-7; D is uncertain. V was pared by 5 bases and J by 3 bases, with 14 bases between. The germline V gene encodes CDR1 MDHEN and CDR2 SYDVKM. The CDR3 loop spans 14 amino acids. The CDR3 sequence: CASSQSGLNYEQYF. CDR3 coding DNA: TGTGCCAGCAGTCAGTCCGGGCTCAACTACGAGCAGTACTTC.

The V call is TRBV9, the J call TRBJ2-5, with TRBD2 identical over 9 bases. CDR1 and CDR2 (germline): SGDLS, YYNGEE. Trimming took 0 bases from V and 2 from J; bases not matched to a gene: 5. The CDR3 is 16 amino acids. Here the CDR3 reads CASSVDQAGGQETQYF. The DNA of the CDR3 is TGTGCCAGCAGCGTAGATCAAGCGGGGGGACAAGAGACCCAGTACTTC.

V gene TRBV7-2 combines with J gene TRBJ1-3; D is undetermined. The CDR3 extends over 15 amino acids. Germline CDR1 is SGHTA and CDR2 is FQGNSA. V shed 0 bases and J shed 0 bases, with 6 bases lying between them. The CDR3 region is CASSLAVSSGNTIYF. As DNA, the CDR3 is TGTGCCAGCAGCTTAGCGGTGAGCTCTGGAAACACCATATATTTT.

This clone appeared a single time. This chain uses TRBV10-3 with TRBJ2-7; TRBD2 aligns across 9 bases. The CDR3 is made up of 16 amino acids. V trimming: 3 bases; J trimming: 4 bases; junction bases outside the gene matches: 10. Per germline, CDR1 ENHRY and CDR2 SYGVKD. The CDR3 here is CAISDPGTSRGYEQYF. The CDR3 DNA is TGTGCCATCAGTGACCCCGGGACTAGCCGTGGGTACGAGCAGTACTTC.

This chain's CDR3 is CASSRTPQETQYF. The DNA of the CDR3 is TGTGCCAGCAGCCGCACGCCTCAAGAGACCCAGTACTTC. This sequence joins TRBV7-8 and TRBJ2-5; D gene ambiguous. The ends were cut back, 5 bases at V and 2 bases at J, with 9 bases in the middle. CDR1 is SGHVS, CDR2 FQNEAQ, per germline. The CDR3 consists of 13 residues.

This sequence joins TRBV7-2 and TRBJ1-3; 7 bases are a match to TRBD1. Germline values: CDR1 SGHTA, CDR2 FQGNSA. V lost 3 bases, J lost 0 bases, and 8 bases stayed unmatched. This CDR3 has 17 residues. The CDR3 protein is CASSFDDRAFSGNTIYF. The DNA of the CDR3 is TGTGCCAGCAGCTTTGACGACAGGGCCTTCTCTGGAAACACCATATATTTT.

The chain joins TRBV12-3 or TRBV12-4 to TRBJ1-5, with no clear D. Trimming took off 3 bases at V and 7 bases at J, with 4 bases between the two ends. There are 11 residues in the CDR3. DNA of the CDR3: TGTGCCAGCAGTTTGACCCAGCCCCAGCATTTT. It encodes CASSLTQPQHF.

The gene calls are TRBV5-5 and TRBJ2-3; 16 nucleotides line up with TRBD2. CDR1 SGHKS and CDR2 YYEKEE come from the germline V gene (reference sequence). The trim removed 2 bases at V and 3 bases at J, leaving 3 bases unmatched. This CDR3 comprises 17 residues. CDR3 DNA sequence: TGTGCCAGCAGCTTTGGGACTAGCGGGGGGGCAACAGATACGCAGTATTTT. Amino acids: CASSFGTSGGATDTQYF.